These 20 T cell receptor beta chains were sequenced from one sample in a study of blood T cell repertoires in COVID-19. TCRdb's table, derived via immunoSEQ multiplex PCR, lists solely in-frame clones and lacks some. The sample includes more than 300,000 clones, over 80% of them seen just once. The sequenced sample consisted of peripheral blood. These receptor sequences come from a woman between 45 and 60 years old with COVID-19, enrolled during active disease.

The chain joins TRBV5-1 to TRBJ2-1; D is undetermined. This CDR3 spans 14 amino acids. V was shortened by 5 bases and J by 2 bases, with 11 bases between the two germline ends. The germline V gene has CDR1 SGHRS and CDR2 YFSETQ. CDR3: CASRYTEPYNEQFF. As DNA, the CDR3 is TGCGCCAGCAGATACACCGAACCCTACAATGAGCAGTTCTTC.

This rearrangement joins TRBV4-1 to TRBJ2-1; 8 nucleotides match TRBD2. This CDR3 is 16 amino acids long. The germline CDR1 and CDR2 sequences are MGHRA and YSYEKL. The V segment lost 4 bases and the J segment 5 bases; nucleotides outside the gene matches: 10. Here the CDR3 DNA reads TGCGCCAGCAGCCTACCTTTAGCGGGAAGAGACAATGAGCAGTTCTTC. It translates to CASSLPLAGRDNEQFF.

This clone was recorded only once. This chain uses TRBV6-6 with TRBJ1-2, with D perhaps TRBD1 (6 bases). Germline V gene sequence: CDR1 MNHNY, CDR2 SVGAGI (reference sequence). V dropped 7 bases and J dropped 0 bases, with 15 bases sitting between them. The CDR3 covers 15 residues. The CDR3 DNA is TGTGCCAGCATTAGGGGGGGCTTAGCTAACTATGGCTACACCTTC. Residues: CASIRGGLANYGYTF.

The V gene is TRBV19, the J gene TRBJ2-5; D possibly corresponds to TRBD2 (5 bases). From germline, CDR1 is LNHDA and CDR2 SQIVND (reference sequence). CDR3 length equals 16 residues. Trimming left V 4 bases short and J 0 bases short, with 15 bases between. The CDR3 DNA reads as TGTGCCAGTAGTAGTTGGGCTAGCCCGAACCAAGAGACCCAGTACTTC. Its translation is CASSSWASPNQETQYF.

V gene TRBV6-5 combines with J gene TRBJ1-4; D gene unclear. The CDR3 extends over 14 amino acids. Germline V gene lookup returns CDR1 MNHEY and CDR2 SVGAGI. V lost 8 bases, J lost 3 bases, and 13 bases lay in between. CDR3 region: CASCFGDANEKLFF. Here the CDR3 DNA reads TGTGCCAGCTGTTTCGGGGATGCTAATGAAAAACTGTTTTTT.

This clone was found a few times. This rearrangement joins TRBV15 to TRBJ1-4, with no clear D. CDR3 length equals 14 residues. The germline gives CDR1 LNHNV, CDR2 YYDKDF (reference sequence). V shed 0 bases and J shed 5 bases, with 7 bases lying between them. The CDR3 spells CATSRDSSNEKLFF. The CDR3 DNA reads as TGTGCCACCAGCAGAGACAGTTCGAATGAAAAACTGTTTTTT.

The chain employs TRBV5-1 and TRBJ2-5, with 13 bases aligning to TRBD2. The CDR3 totals 14 residues. Germline V CDR1 and CDR2: SGHRS, YFSETQ. V trimming: 4 bases; J trimming: 5 bases; junction bases outside the gene matches: 2. CDR3 sequence: CASSATSGRETQYF. The CDR3 bases are TGCGCCAGCAGCGCGACTAGCGGGAGGGAGACCCAGTACTTC.

The chain's CDR3 is CASSYQGADTEAFF. CDR3 DNA sequence: TGTGCCAGCAGCTACCAGGGGGCGGACACTGAAGCTTTCTTT. This sequence joins TRBV11-3 and TRBJ1-1; 8 nucleotides align to TRBD1. V gave up 4 bases and J gave up 3 bases; unmatched junction bases: 4. CDR3 length: 14 residues. Germline values: CDR1 SGHNT, CDR2 YENEEA.

CDR3 protein: CASSGQGTPGELFF. CDR3 DNA sequence: TGTGCCAGCAGTGGACAGGGAACACCCGGGGAGCTGTTTTTT. The chain couples TRBV2 to TRBJ2-2; 7 bases are a match to TRBD1. The V gene's germline CDR1 is SNHLY and CDR2 FYNNEI. The CDR3 sequence is 14 residues long. The trim removed 4 bases at V and 6 bases at J, leaving 5 bases unmatched.

The chain carries TRBV9 and TRBJ2-1, with TRBD2 matching over 8 bases. Unmatched junction bases numbered 8, after V lost 3 bases and J lost 12 bases. This CDR3 comprises 13 residues. Germline loops: CDR1 SGDLS, CDR2 YYNGEE. This CDR3 reads CASSGVGTRRQFF. In nucleotides, the CDR3 is TGTGCCAGCAGCGGCGTAGGGACTAGGAGGCAGTTCTTC.

The chain has TRBV19 and TRBJ1-5; a possible D gene is TRBD1 (5 bases). V lost 7 bases to trimming and J lost 3 bases, with 22 bases between them. Germline-derived CDR1 and CDR2 are LNHDA and SQIVND (reference sequence). The CDR3 is 17 amino acids. CDR3 amino acids: CASTPQGTTGFNQPQHF. CDR3 nucleotides: TGTGCCAGTACCCCCCAAGGGACTACAGGATTCAATCAGCCCCAGCATTTT.

This CDR3 reads CASSLVPTATGQGSNTIYF. CDR3 DNA: TGTGCCAGCAGCTTAGTGCCCACAGCCACGGGCCAGGGTTCAAACACCATATATTTT. The V and J genes are TRBV7-6 and TRBJ1-3; D might be TRBD1 (5 bases). The germline V gene has CDR1 SGHVS and CDR2 FNYEAQ. The CDR3 spans 19 residues. V was clipped by 1 base and J by 6 bases, with 25 bases between them.

This clone was found once. J is TRBJ1-3 and V is TRBV3-1 (or the pseudogene TRBV3-2); 7 bases map to TRBD1. CDR3 length equals 16 residues. Germline CDR1 is LGHDT and CDR2 is YNNKEL (reference sequence). The V and J ends lost 4 bases and 2 bases, in that order; junction bases with no gene match: 8. The CDR3 region is CASSLQATGAGNTIYF. The CDR3, as DNA: TGTGCCAGCAGCCTACAAGCTACAGGGGCTGGAAACACCATATATTTT.

The chain combines TRBV13 with TRBJ2-2; 8 nucleotides match TRBD1. The length of the CDR3 is 16 residues. The germline V gene has CDR1 PRHDT and CDR2 FYEKMQ (reference sequence). V shed 3 bases, J shed 6 bases, and the junction held 9 bases outside the gene matches. CDR3 protein: CASSFPTGGTAGELFF. The CDR3 DNA is TGTGCCAGCAGCTTCCCCACAGGGGGAACGGCCGGGGAGCTGTTTTTT.

This chain connects TRBV4-2 to TRBJ2-7, with TRBD2 matching over 7 bases. V lost 0 bases and J lost 1; bases outside the gene matches: 6. Germline-derived CDR1 and CDR2 are LGHNA and YNFKEQ. The CDR3 covers 16 residues. The CDR3 sequence is CASSQDPSGMSYEQYF. CDR3 DNA sequence: TGTGCCAGCAGCCAAGATCCGAGCGGGATGTCCTACGAGCAGTACTTC.

As to this clone: Other DNA sequences in this specimen translate into the identical CDR3. CDR3 loop: CASSPDRVETQYF. The CDR3 region has the DNA TGTGCCAGTAGTCCCGACAGGGTAGAGACCCAGTACTTC. The chain links TRBV19 to TRBJ2-5; 7 bases map to TRBD1. The CDR3 covers 13 residues. The junction had 4 bases not matched to a gene; V was cut back by 5 bases and J by 4 bases. Germline lookup yields CDR1 LNHDA and CDR2 SQIVND (reference sequence).

This clone was recorded only once. The chain is built from TRBV7-6 and TRBJ2-7, with 10 nucleotides matching TRBD2. The germline V gene encodes CDR1 SGHVS and CDR2 FNYEAQ. This CDR3 spans 17 amino acids. V shed 0 bases and J 3 bases; nucleotides not matched to a gene: 8. CDR3 protein: CASSLAAFSSGSYEQYF. DNA of the CDR3: TGTGCCAGCAGCTTAGCGGCGTTCTCTAGCGGGAGCTACGAGCAGTACTTC.

The genes are TRBV18 and TRBJ2-7; no clear D. Germline CDR1 KGHSH, CDR2 LQKENI. The V end lost 1 base, the J end lost 4 bases, and 14 bases lay between the germline ends. This CDR3 is built from 15 residues. The CDR3, as DNA: TGTGCCAGCTCACCACAAAGAGGCCAGAGGTACGAGCAGTACTTC. It is translated as CASSPQRGQRYEQYF.

J is TRBJ2-1 and V is TRBV13; 7 positions match TRBD2. V gave up 5 bases and J gave up 8 bases; unmatched junction bases: 9. CDR3 size: 14 residues. Per germline, CDR1 PRHDT and CDR2 FYEKMQ (reference sequence). The CDR3 spells CASSKREIGDEQFF. The DNA of the CDR3 is TGTGCCAGCAGCAAGCGGGAAATAGGCGATGAGCAGTTCTTC.

The chain carries TRBV6-2 or TRBV6-3 and TRBJ2-7; maybe TRBD1 (6 bases). V was pared by 4 bases and J by 3 bases, with 19 bases between. Per germline, CDR1 MNHEY and CDR2 SVGEGT. The CDR3 consists of 16 residues. CDR3 in amino acids: CASSSAGTLGYYEQYF. Here the CDR3 DNA reads TGTGCCAGCAGTTCAGCCGGGACACTCGGATACTACGAGCAGTACTTC.